The 2 T cell receptor beta chains given below trace back to one sample, sequenced in a study of identical twins. MiXCR, run by TCRdb on the 5' RACE reads, gives a single entry per CDR3 protein. The sample lists 210,000 or so distinct CDR3 sequences, roughly 15% occurring once. The data were also submitted as part of a second study, on T cells expressing NK-cell markers.

The sample comprised CD8+ T cells sorted from blood. The receptors come from a woman aged 18-29 years in good health.

CDR3 nucleotides: TGTGCCAGCAGTTTCCCGGGAGGGCCCGTTCCAGATACGCAGTATTTT. Its protein product is CASSFPGGPVPDTQYF. The rearrangement joins TRBV12-3 or TRBV12-4 to TRBJ2-3; 8 bases are shared with TRBD2. The CDR3 consists of 16 residues. Unmatched junction bases numbered 9, after V lost 3 bases and J lost 4 bases.

In its sample, this clonotype was seen many times. The gene calls are TRBV27 and TRBJ1-4, with 7 positions matching TRBD1. This CDR3 region has 14 residues. V lost 8 bases to trimming and J lost 5 bases; unmatched junction nucleotides: 8. Per the germline V gene, CDR1 is MNHEY and CDR2 is SMNVEV (reference sequence). The CDR3 region is CASSRQGKNEKLFF. Here the CDR3 DNA reads TGTGCCAGCTCCAGACAGGGTAAAAATGAAAAACTGTTTTTT.